The 26 T cell receptor beta chains listed next were all sequenced from one sample in a study of shared clonotypes between healthy human individuals. Clones were sequenced by immunoSEQ multiplex PCR, and TCRdb holds only the in-frame ones, with some missing. Of about 1,500,000 clones listed, 95% to 97% are singletons. Material for sequencing was naive CD4+ T cells sorted from blood. Subset meaning: CD45RA+ positively selected. The source of these receptors is a man in his thirties or forties in good health.

The chain uses TRBV10-3 and TRBJ2-3; D possibly matches TRBD1 or TRBD2 (5 bases each). Germline V gene data show CDR1 as ENHRY and CDR2 as SYGVKD. The CDR3 consists of 15 residues. Deletions cut 7 bases from V and 4 bases from J, with 18 bases between. CDR3 sequence: CAITRGVRGADTQYF. CDR3 bases: TGTGCCATCACCCGGGGAGTGAGGGGCGCAGATACGCAGTATTTT.

The table lists this clone with a count of one. The chain joins TRBV10-2 to TRBJ2-7; D possibly corresponds to TRBD2 (6 bases). The CDR3 runs to 14 residues. Trimming left V 8 bases short and J 3 bases short, with 17 bases between. Germline V lookup: CDR1 WSHSY, CDR2 SAAADI. The CDR3 DNA reads as TGCGCCAGCTCTTCACTAGCTCTCCTCTACGAGCAGTACTTC. Encoded protein: CASSSLALLYEQYF.

The rearrangement joins TRBV5-1 to TRBJ1-1; D is possibly TRBD1 (5 bases). The germline V gene encodes CDR1 SGHRS and CDR2 YFSETQ. The V gene lost 7 bases and the J gene lost 1 base, with 17 bases spanning the gap. CDR3 length: 15 amino acids. DNA for the CDR3: TGCGCCAGCTCTGACTTGCAGGGCGGGAACACTGAAGCTTTCTTT. It yields the protein CASSDLQGGNTEAFF.

This chain uses TRBV11-2 with TRBJ2-5; D call uncertain. The CDR3 totals 14 residues. The V and J ends lost 1 base and 5 bases respectively, with 11 bases between them. Germline CDR1 reads SGHAT; CDR2 reads FQNNGV. CDR3 nucleotide sequence: TGTGCCAGCAGCTTAGTTGTAGTTGGGGAGACCCAGTACTTC. As protein: CASSLVVVGETQYF. The full variable domain, in which reference TRBV11-2 and TRBJ2-5 provide the parts outside the CDR3, is EAGVAQSPRYKIIEKRQSVAFWCNPISGHATLYWYQQILGQGPKLLIQFQNNGVVDDSQLPKDRFSAERLKGVDSTLKIQPAKLEDSAVYLCASSLVVVGETQYFGPGTRLLVL.

This clone occurred a few times. Distinct nucleotide sequences in the sample also encode this CDR3. The chain is built from TRBV7-2 and TRBJ2-1, with a possible D match to TRBD2 (5 bases). Germline V gene sequence: CDR1 SGHTA, CDR2 FQGNSA. The CDR3 runs 15 residues. The V and J ends lost 0 bases and 0 bases respectively, with 6 bases between them. The CDR3 loop reads CASSLAGSSYNEQFF. The CDR3 coding sequence is TGTGCCAGCAGCTTAGCAGGGAGCTCCTACAATGAGCAGTTCTTC.

V is TRBV25-1 and J is TRBJ2-7, with 9 nucleotides matching TRBD1. V lost 6 bases to trimming and J lost 5 bases; unmatched junction nucleotides: 5. Germline V CDR1 and CDR2: MGHDK, SYGVNS. The CDR3 consists of 13 residues. CDR3 sequence reads: CASRGTGPDEQYF. The DNA for the CDR3 is TGTGCCAGCAGAGGGACAGGGCCCGACGAGCAGTACTTC.

The chain joins TRBV18 to TRBJ2-3; no firm D call. CDR1 KGHSH and CDR2 LQKENI come from the germline V gene. CDR3 size: 16 residues. Trimming cost V 4 bases and J 0 bases, with 14 bases left between them. In DNA, the CDR3 is TGTGCCAGCTCACTAACCCATGCGCTAAGCACAGATACGCAGTATTTT. Translated: CASSLTHALSTDTQYF.

The chain uses TRBV7-2 and TRBJ2-2; 7 bases line up with TRBD1. The germline V gene has CDR1 SGHTA and CDR2 FQGNSA. This CDR3 region has 15 residues. The V gene end was trimmed by 5 bases and the J gene end by 3 bases; junction bases not matched to a gene: 6. CDR3 in DNA: TGTGCCAGCAGCGTAGACAGGGCTGACACCGGGGAGCTGTTTTTT. It translates to CASSVDRADTGELFF.

CDR3 coding DNA: TGTGCCAGCAGCTTAGATTATGCGACCCAGTACTTC. This codes for CASSLDYATQYF. The V call is TRBV11-2, the J call TRBJ2-5; D gene uncertain. Looked up from germline, CDR1 is SGHAT and CDR2 is FQNNGV. V gave up 0 bases and J gave up 7 bases, with 6 bases separating them. This CDR3 is 12 amino acids long.

This chain uses TRBV28 with TRBJ1-4; a weak D match, TRBD1 (5 bases). CDR1 and CDR2 (germline): MDHEN, SYDVKM. Trimming took 7 bases from V and 6 from J, leaving 18 bases between them. The CDR3 runs to 15 residues. The CDR3 nucleotides are TGTGCCAGCAACCCGTCTGGGACGGGATATGAAAAACTGTTTTTT. Amino acids: CASNPSGTGYEKLFF.

This clone occurred once. The rearrangement joins TRBV4-1 to TRBJ2-7, with 7 bases that match TRBD2. V lost 0 bases and J lost 1; bases outside the gene matches: 3. CDR3 length equals 15 residues. Germline values: CDR1 MGHRA, CDR2 YSYEKL. The CDR3 coding sequence is TGCGCCAGCAGCCAAGAGCCAGCGGGATCCTACGAGCAGTACTTC. Translating it yields CASSQEPAGSYEQYF.

The chain links TRBV27 to TRBJ1-2; D is perhaps TRBD1 (6 bases). The germline V gene encodes CDR1 MNHEY and CDR2 SMNVEV (reference sequence). The CDR3 has 13 amino acids. Between the trimmed V and J ends, which lost 2 bases and 8 bases, there was a span of 12 bases. The CDR3 bases are TGTGCCAGCAGTTTAACCAGGGGATTGGGCTACACCTTC. The encoded protein is CASSLTRGLGYTF.

The gene calls are TRBV4-2 and TRBJ2-1; no definite D call. Germline V CDR1 and CDR2: LGHNA, YNFKEQ. The CDR3 sequence is 15 residues long. V lost 1 base, J lost 7 bases, and 14 bases lay in between. CDR3 coding DNA: TGTGCCAGCAGCCAAGGGGTAGGGTATGTGAATGAGCAGTTCTTC. This translates into CASSQGVGYVNEQFF.

This clone was detected once. J is TRBJ2-3 and V is TRBV9, with D hard to call. The germline CDR1 and CDR2 sequences are SGDLS and YYNGEE. CDR3 length: 12 residues. Trimming removed 1 base at V and 9 bases at J, with 9 bases between. This CDR3 is CASSVTEATQYF. The CDR3 DNA reads as TGTGCCAGCAGCGTAACCGAGGCCACGCAGTATTTT.

This clone has only a few counts. This sequence joins TRBV19 and TRBJ1-5; 9 bases map to TRBD1. The CDR3 loop spans 18 amino acids. With 4 bases clipped from V and 6 bases from J, the junction kept 16 bases outside the gene matches. From germline, CDR1 is LNHDA and CDR2 SQIVND (reference sequence). CDR3 sequence: CASSTLFRGQGFLQPQHF. The CDR3 DNA reads TGTGCCAGTAGTACCCTTTTCCGGGGACAGGGATTCCTTCAGCCCCAGCATTTT.

The chain joins TRBV5-1 to TRBJ2-5; D may be TRBD2 (6 bases). The CDR3 has 15 residues. Looked up from germline, CDR1 is SGHRS and CDR2 is YFSETQ. Trimming removed 3 bases at V and 2 bases at J, with 14 bases between. CDR3 nucleotides: TGCGCCAGCAGCTCCCCCTCTAGCGAACAAGAGACCCAGTACTTC. It translates to CASSSPSSEQETQYF.

The chain has TRBV9 and TRBJ2-5; 11 nucleotides line up with TRBD2. This CDR3 has 15 amino acids. Looked up from germline, CDR1 is SGDLS and CDR2 is YYNGEE. Trimming removed 7 bases from V and 3 bases from J; junction bases left unmatched: 8. The CDR3 sequence is CASSGLAGGEETQYF. CDR3 DNA sequence: TGTGCCAGCTCGGGGCTAGCGGGAGGCGAAGAGACCCAGTACTTC.

This chain uses TRBV2 with TRBJ2-1, with 9 bases fitting TRBD1. Germline CDR1 is SNHLY and CDR2 is FYNNEI. The CDR3 has 14 amino acids. The ends lost 8 bases at V and 7 bases at J; junction bases unmatched: 9. The CDR3: CASLRDRAGNEQFF. The CDR3 nucleotides are TGTGCCAGCCTCCGGGACAGGGCAGGGAATGAGCAGTTCTTC.

The genes are TRBV2 and TRBJ2-4; unclear D gene. This CDR3 has 15 amino acids. The V gene lost 4 bases and the J gene lost 4 bases, with 14 bases spanning the gap. The germline V gene has CDR1 SNHLY and CDR2 FYNNEI. DNA for the CDR3: TGTGCCAGCAGTGTTTCAGACGCCCCGAAAAACATTCAGTACTTC. Amino acids: CASSVSDAPKNIQYF. Drawing the rest from reference TRBV2 and TRBJ2-4, the complete variable domain is EPEVTQTPSHQVTQMGQEVILRCVPISNHLYFYWYRQILGQKVEFLVSFYNNEISEKSEIFDDQFSVERPDGSNFTLKIRSTKLEDSAMYFCASSVSDAPKNIQYFGAGTRLSVL.

This chain joins TRBV14 and TRBJ2-1, with D perhaps TRBD1 (6 bases). The germline V and J ends were trimmed by 0 bases and 15 bases, with 24 bases remaining between them. The CDR3 consists of 16 residues. Per germline, CDR1 SGHDN and CDR2 FVKESK. In DNA, the CDR3 is TGTGCCAGCAGCCAAGAAGTTTTCGTAACAGGGTTAGATCTGTTCTTC. As protein: CASSQEVFVTGLDLFF.

About this clone: The sample has other DNA sequences that encode this CDR3 too. The chain employs TRBV10-3 and TRBJ2-7; D is unclear. Deletions cut 3 bases from V and 0 bases from J, with 3 bases between. The CDR3 is made up of 12 amino acids. Per germline, CDR1 ENHRY and CDR2 SYGVKD. Here the CDR3 reads CAISESSYEQYF. CDR3 in DNA: TGTGCCATCAGTGAATCCTCCTACGAGCAGTACTTC.

The V gene is TRBV7-3, the J gene TRBJ2-1, with D possibly being TRBD2 (5 bases). V lost 2 bases to trimming and J lost 10 bases, with 9 bases between them. The CDR3 is 12 amino acids. Germline V gives CDR1 SGHTA, CDR2 FQGTGA. The CDR3 DNA sequence: TGTGCCAGCAGCTTAGCAGGCGGGGAGCAGTTCTTC. This sequence encodes CASSLAGGEQFF. Full variable domain (missing parts from reference TRBV7-3 and TRBJ2-1): GAGVSQTPSNKVTEKGKYVELRCDPISGHTALYWYRQSLGQGPEFLIYFQGTGAADDSGLPNDRFFAVRPEGSVSTLKIQRTERGDSAVYLCASSLAGGEQFFGPGTRLTVL.

V gene TRBV11-3 combines with J gene TRBJ2-7, with 10 positions matching TRBD2. V shed 5 bases, J shed 0 bases, and the junction held 16 bases outside the gene matches. Per germline, CDR1 SGHNT and CDR2 YENEEA. The CDR3 sequence is 19 residues long. The CDR3 region has the DNA TGTGCCAGCAGCCTGCGGGGGATAGCTAGCGGGGGAACCTCCTACGAGCAGTACTTC. Its translation: CASSLRGIASGGTSYEQYF.

V usage is TRBV4-3 and J usage is TRBJ1-1, with D possibly TRBD1 on 5 matching bases. The CDR3 length is 13 residues. Trimming took off 1 base at V and 4 bases at J, with 7 bases between the two ends. The V gene's germline CDR1 is LGHNA and CDR2 YSLEER. The CDR3 nucleotides read TGCGCCAGCAGCCAAGGACAGTCCACTGAAGCTTTCTTT. It translates to CASSQGQSTEAFF.

A word on this clone: Other DNA sequences of this sample code for an identical CDR3. The V call is TRBV10-1, the J call TRBJ2-1; TRBD2 might be the D (6 bases). Germline CDR1 is WNHNN and CDR2 is SYGVQD (reference sequence). V lost 4 bases to trimming and J lost 10 bases, with 8 bases between them. CDR3 size: 11 residues. CDR3 protein: CASSGGGEQFF. CDR3 DNA: TGCGCCAGCAGTGGAGGAGGGGAGCAGTTCTTC.

The gene calls are TRBV5-5 and TRBJ1-4; D possibly corresponds to TRBD1 (5 bases). With 0 bases removed from V and 8 bases from J, the gap between germline ends came to 8 bases. CDR1 SGHKS and CDR2 YYEKEE come from the germline V gene (reference sequence). The CDR3 runs 13 residues. CDR3 sequence reads: CASSLAGKEKLFF. Written as DNA, the CDR3 is TGTGCCAGCAGCTTGGCAGGGAAGGAAAAACTGTTTTTT.